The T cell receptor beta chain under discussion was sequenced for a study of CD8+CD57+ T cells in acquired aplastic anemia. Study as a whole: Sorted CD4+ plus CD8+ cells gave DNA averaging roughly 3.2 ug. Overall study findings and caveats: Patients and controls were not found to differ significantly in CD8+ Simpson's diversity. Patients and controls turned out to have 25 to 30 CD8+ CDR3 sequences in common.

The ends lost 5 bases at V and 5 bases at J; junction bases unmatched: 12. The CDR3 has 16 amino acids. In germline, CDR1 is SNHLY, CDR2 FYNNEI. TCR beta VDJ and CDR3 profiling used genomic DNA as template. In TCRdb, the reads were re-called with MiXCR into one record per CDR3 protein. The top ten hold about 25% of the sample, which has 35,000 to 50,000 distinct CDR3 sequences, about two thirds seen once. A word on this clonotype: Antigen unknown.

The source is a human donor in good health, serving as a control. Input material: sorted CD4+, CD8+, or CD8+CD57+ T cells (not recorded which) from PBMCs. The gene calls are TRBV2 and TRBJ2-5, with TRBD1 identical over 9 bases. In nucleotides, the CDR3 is TGTGCCAGCAGTCCCGCCCGTAGGACAGGGGAGGAGACCCAGTACTTC. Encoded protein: CASSPARRTGEETQYF.